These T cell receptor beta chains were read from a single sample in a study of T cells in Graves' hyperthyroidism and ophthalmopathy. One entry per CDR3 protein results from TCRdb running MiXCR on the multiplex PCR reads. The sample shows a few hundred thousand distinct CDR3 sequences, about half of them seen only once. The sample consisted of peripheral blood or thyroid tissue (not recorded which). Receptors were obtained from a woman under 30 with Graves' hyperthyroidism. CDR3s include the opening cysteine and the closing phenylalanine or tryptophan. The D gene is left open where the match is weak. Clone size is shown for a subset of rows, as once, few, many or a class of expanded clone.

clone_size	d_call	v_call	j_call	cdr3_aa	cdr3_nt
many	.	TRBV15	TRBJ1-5	CATSRDYAQGGHF	TGTGCCACCAGCAGAGATTACGCACAGGGAGGGCATTTT
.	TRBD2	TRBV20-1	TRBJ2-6	CSARDPGFLAGSSGANVLTF	TGCAGTGCTAGAGATCCAGGGTTCCTAGCGGGATCCTCTGGGGCCAACGTCCTGACTTTC
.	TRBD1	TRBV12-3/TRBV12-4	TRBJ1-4	CASSFLRDARGELFF	TGTGCCAGCAGTTTCCTCCGGGACGCCAGGGGGGAACTGTTTTTT
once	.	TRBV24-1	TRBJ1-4	CATSDLDRNEKLFF	TGTGCCACCAGTGACCTGGACCGGAATGAAAAACTGTTTTTT
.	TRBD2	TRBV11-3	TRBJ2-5	CASSQDSGLAGDETQYF	TGTGCCAGCAGCCAAGATTCGGGACTAGCGGGAGATGAGACCCAGTACTTC
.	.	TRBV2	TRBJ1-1	CASSERVGNTEAFF	TGTGCCAGCAGTGAACGTGTGGGGAACACTGAAGCTTTCTTT
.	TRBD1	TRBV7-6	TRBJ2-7	CASSKPTGTHEQYF	TGTGCCAGCAGTAAACCGACAGGGACCCACGAGCAGTACTTC
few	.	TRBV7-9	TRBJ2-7	CASSLSGGISYEQYF	TGCGCCAGCAGCTTGTCAGGCGGAATTTCCTACGAGCAGTACTTC
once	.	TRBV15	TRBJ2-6	CATSREGRVNTEAF	TGTGCCACCAGCAGAGAGGGCAGGGTGAACACTGAAGCTTTC
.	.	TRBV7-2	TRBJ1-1	CASSGSWNTEAFF	TGTGCCAGCAGCGGCAGTTGGAACACTGAAGCTTTCTTT
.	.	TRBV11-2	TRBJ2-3	CASSLSVRGQYF	TGTGCCAGCAGCTTAAGCGTCAGGGGGCAGTATTTT
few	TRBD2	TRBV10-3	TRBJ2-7	CASSPPGLATGEQYF	TGTGCCAGCTCACCACCCGGACTAGCGACTGGCGAGCAGTACTTC
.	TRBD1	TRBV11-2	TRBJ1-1	CASSPGQRSEAFF	TGTGCCAGCAGCCCGGGACAGAGAAGTGAAGCTTTCTTT
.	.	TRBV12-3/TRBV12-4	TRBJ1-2	CASSLKDLRGPYGYTF	TGTGCCAGCAGTTTAAAGGACCTTCGAGGCCCCTATGGCTACACCTTC
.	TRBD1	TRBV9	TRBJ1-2	CASSVDNRGANYGYTF	TGTGCCAGCAGCGTAGATAACAGGGGGGCTAACTATGGCTACACCTTC
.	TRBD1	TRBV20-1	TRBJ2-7	CSARAETGGYEQYF	TGCAGTGCTAGAGCCGAGACAGGGGGCTACGAGCAGTACTTC
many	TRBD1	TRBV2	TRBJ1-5	CASGQGGDQPQHF	TGTGCCAGCGGACAGGGTGGCGATCAGCCCCAGCATTTT
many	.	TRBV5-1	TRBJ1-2	CASSQQAGYGYTF	TGCGCCAGCAGCCAGCAGGCTGGCTATGGCTACACCTTC
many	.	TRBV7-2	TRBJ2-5	CASSLALVQETQYF	TGTGCCAGCAGCTTAGCCTTGGTCCAAGAGACCCAGTACTTC
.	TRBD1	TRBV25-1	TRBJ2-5	CASTPDRGEETQYF	TGTGCCAGCACCCCCGACAGGGGAGAGGAGACCCAGTACTTC
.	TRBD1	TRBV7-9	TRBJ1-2	CASEGANGYTF	TGTGCCAGCGAGGGGGCGAATGGCTACACCTTC